A single TCR beta chain is shown here with its context. The sample belongs to a study of blood T cell repertoires in COVID-19. About the research overall: The origin of the acute and convalescent COVID-19 samples was the United States, Italy and Spain. The cDNA or gDNA used as material had been derived from T cells, B-cell-depleted T cells, or PBMCs.

The CDR3 runs to 14 residues. V lost 4 bases to trimming and J lost 1 base, with 7 bases between them. Germline V gives CDR1 SGHTA, CDR2 FQGTGA. In the source study's methods: Cell counts per sample came from amplifying reference gene primers. TCRdb keeps only in-frame clones here, not all; method: immunoSEQ multiplex PCR. V and J calls and clone size are as listed in that table; D and trimming were resolved from the DNA. Altogether about 280,000 clones are present, approximately 83% being singletons, with the ten largest covering around 2.1%. Sequenced: peripheral blood. V and J are TRBV7-3 and TRBJ2-2; tentatively, D is TRBD1 (5 bases). This receptor was obtained from a woman between 25 and 40 years old who had recovered from COVID-19. CDR3 region: CASSWGQNTGELFF. CDR3 DNA sequence: TGTGCCAGCAGCTGGGGCCAGAACACCGGGGAGCTGTTTTTT.